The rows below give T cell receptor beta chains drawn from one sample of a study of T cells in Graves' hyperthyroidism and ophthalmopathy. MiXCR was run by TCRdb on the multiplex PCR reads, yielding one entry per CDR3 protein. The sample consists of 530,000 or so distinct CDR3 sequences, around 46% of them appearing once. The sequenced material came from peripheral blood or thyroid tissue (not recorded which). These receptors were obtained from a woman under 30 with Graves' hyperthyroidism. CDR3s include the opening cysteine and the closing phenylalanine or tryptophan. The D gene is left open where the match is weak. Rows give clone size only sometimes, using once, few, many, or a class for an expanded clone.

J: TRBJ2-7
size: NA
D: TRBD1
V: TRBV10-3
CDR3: CASSYYTGTGATSAYEQYF
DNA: TGTGCCAGCAGCTATTACACCGGGACAGGGGCTACCTCCGCCTACGAGCAGTACTTC

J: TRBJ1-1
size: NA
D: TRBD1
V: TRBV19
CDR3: CASRTGYHTEAFF
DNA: TGTGCCAGTCGGACAGGGTACCACACTGAAGCTTTCTTT

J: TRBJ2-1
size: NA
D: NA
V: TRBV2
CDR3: CASSDPGGRYNEQFF
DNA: TGTGCCAGCAGTGACCCCGGGGGCCGATACAATGAGCAGTTCTTC

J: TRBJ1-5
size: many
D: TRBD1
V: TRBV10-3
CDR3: CAIRGQGAHQPQHF
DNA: TGTGCCATCAGGGGACAGGGGGCGCATCAGCCCCAGCATTTT

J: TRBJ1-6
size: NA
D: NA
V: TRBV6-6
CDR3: CASSYGGLHF
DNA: TGTGCCAGCAGTTACGGGGGCCTTCACTTT

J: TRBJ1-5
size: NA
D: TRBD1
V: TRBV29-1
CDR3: CSVRQGGGYQPQHF
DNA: TGCAGCGTTAGACAGGGGGGAGGGTATCAGCCCCAGCATTTT

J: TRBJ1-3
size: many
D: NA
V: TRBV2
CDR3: CASRGQGGGNTIYF
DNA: TGTGCCAGCAGGGGCCAGGGAGGCGGAAACACCATATATTTT

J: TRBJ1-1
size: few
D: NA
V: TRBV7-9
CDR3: CASSLVGSSTEAFF
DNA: TGTGCCAGCAGCTTGGTAGGGAGTAGCACTGAAGCTTTCTTT

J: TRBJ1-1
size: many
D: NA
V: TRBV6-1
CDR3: CASSELDRPYEAFF
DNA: TGTGCCAGCAGTGAATTAGACAGGCCCTACGAAGCTTTCTTT

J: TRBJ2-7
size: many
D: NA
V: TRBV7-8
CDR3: CASSQADSGYEQYF
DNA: TGTGCCAGCAGCCAAGCCGATAGCGGCTACGAGCAGTACTTC

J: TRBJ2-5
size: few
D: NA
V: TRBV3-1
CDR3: CASSLTGPQETQYF
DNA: TGTGCCAGCAGCCTGACAGGACCCCAAGAGACCCAGTACTTC

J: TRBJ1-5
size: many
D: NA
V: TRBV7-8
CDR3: CASSLSVSRSQPQHF
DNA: TGTGCCAGCAGCTTATCAGTTTCCAGGAGTCAGCCCCAGCATTTT

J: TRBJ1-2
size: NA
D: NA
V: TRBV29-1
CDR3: CSVVAAWEYGYTF
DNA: TGCAGCGTTGTTGCAGCTTGGGAGTATGGCTACACCTTC

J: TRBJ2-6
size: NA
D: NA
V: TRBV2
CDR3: CASSVGRARGANVLTF
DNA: TGTGCCAGCAGTGTAGGCAGGGCGAGGGGGGCCAACGTCCTGACTTTC

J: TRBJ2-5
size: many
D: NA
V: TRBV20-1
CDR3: CSADPPGPGGETQYF
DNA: TGCAGTGCCGACCCCCCGGGACCAGGCGGGGAGACCCAGTACTTC

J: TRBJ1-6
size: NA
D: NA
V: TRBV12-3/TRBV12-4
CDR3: CASSTGPTIAPLHF
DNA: TGTGCCAGCAGTACGGGGCCCACGATAGCACCCCTCCACTTT

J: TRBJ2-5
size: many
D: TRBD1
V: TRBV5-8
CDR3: CASSSADRGGETQYF
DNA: TGTGCCAGCAGCTCTGCGGACAGGGGCGGGGAGACCCAGTACTTC

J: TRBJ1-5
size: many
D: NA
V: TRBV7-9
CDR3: CASSPEVGGGNQPQHF
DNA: TGTGCCAGCAGCCCCGAGGTGGGGGGCGGCAATCAGCCCCAGCATTTT

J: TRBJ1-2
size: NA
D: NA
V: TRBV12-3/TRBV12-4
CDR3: CASSLGLDGYTF
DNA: TGTGCCAGCAGTTTGGGACTAGACGGGTACACCTTC

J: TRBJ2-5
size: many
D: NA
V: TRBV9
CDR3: CASSPRGGEETQYF
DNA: TGTGCCAGCAGCCCGCGGGGTGGAGAAGAGACCCAGTACTTC

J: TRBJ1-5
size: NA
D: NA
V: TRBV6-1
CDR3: CAGSGVTEQPQHF
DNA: TGTGCCGGCAGTGGGGTTACGGAGCAGCCCCAGCATTTT

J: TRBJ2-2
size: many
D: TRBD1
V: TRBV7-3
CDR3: CASSLDRGNTGELFF
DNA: TGTGCCAGCAGCTTAGACAGGGGGAACACCGGGGAGCTGTTTTTT

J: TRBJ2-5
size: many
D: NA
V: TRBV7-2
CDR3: CASSLSEASIQETQYF
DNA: TGTGCCAGCAGCTTATCTGAAGCGTCTATCCAAGAGACCCAGTACTTC

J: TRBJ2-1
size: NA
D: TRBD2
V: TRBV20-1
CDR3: CSARDLRGGPLDEQFF
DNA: TGCAGTGCTAGAGATCTACGGGGAGGGCCCTTGGATGAGCAGTTCTTC

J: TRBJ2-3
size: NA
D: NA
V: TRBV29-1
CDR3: CSVGVPADTQYF
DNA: TGCAGCGTGGGGGTCCCGGCAGATACGCAGTATTTT

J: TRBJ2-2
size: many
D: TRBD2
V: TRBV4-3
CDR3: CASSRKRGTGELFF
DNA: TGCGCCAGCAGCCGAAAGCGGGGAACCGGGGAGCTGTTTTTT

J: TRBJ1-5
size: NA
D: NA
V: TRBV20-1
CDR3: CSASRGPRDQPQHF
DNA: TGCAGTGCTAGTCGGGGGCCCCGGGACCAGCCCCAGCATTTT

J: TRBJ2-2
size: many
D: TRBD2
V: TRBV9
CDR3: CASSPRGSGANTGELFF
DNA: TGTGCCAGCAGCCCTCGGGGTAGCGGGGCGAACACCGGGGAGCTGTTTTTT

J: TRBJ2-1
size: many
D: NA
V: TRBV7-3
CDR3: CASSLTSSRTNEQFF
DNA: TGTGCCAGCAGCTTAACGTCCTCTAGAACCAATGAGCAGTTCTTC

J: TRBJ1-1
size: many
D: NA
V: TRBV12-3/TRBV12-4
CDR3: CASRGRLETEAFF
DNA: TGTGCCAGCAGGGGCAGGTTGGAAACTGAAGCTTTCTTT

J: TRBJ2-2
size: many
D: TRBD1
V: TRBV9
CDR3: CASSVVAGGNLLFF
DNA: TGTGCCAGCAGCGTAGTGGCAGGGGGAAACCTGCTGTTTTTT

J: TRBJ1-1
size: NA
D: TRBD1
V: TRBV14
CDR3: CASSQPGQVERDTEAFF
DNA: TGTGCCAGCAGCCAGCCGGGACAGGTGGAAAGGGACACTGAAGCTTTCTTT

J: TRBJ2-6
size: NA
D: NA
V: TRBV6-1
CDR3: CASSELWRAGANVLTF
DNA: TGTGCCAGCAGTGAATTATGGAGGGCTGGGGCCAACGTCCTGACTTTC

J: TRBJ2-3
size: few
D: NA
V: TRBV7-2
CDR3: CASSTTGTLVDTQYF
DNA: TGTGCCAGCAGCACTACCGGGACCCTTGTGGATACGCAGTATTTT

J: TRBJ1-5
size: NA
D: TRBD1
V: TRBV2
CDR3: CASSLGQGTQPQHF
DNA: TGTGCCAGCAGTCTAGGACAGGGGACTCAGCCCCAGCATTTT

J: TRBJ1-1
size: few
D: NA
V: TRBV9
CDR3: CASSVDRGDKAFF
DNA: TGTGCCAGCAGCGTAGACCGTGGAGATAAAGCTTTCTTT

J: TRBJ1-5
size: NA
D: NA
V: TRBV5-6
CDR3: CASSLDGGGRPQHF
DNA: TGTGCCAGCAGCTTGGACGGGGGAGGTCGGCCCCAGCATTTT

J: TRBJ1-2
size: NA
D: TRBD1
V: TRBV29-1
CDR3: CSVGGDRGYGYTF
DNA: TGCAGCGTTGGAGGAGACAGGGGCTATGGCTACACCTTC

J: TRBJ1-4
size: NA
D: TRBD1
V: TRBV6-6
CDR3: CASSSKAGQVNEKLFF
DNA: TGTGCCAGCAGTTCGAAGGCCGGACAGGTTAATGAAAAACTGTTTTTT

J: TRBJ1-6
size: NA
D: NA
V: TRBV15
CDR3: CATILGGLHLHF
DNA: TGTGCCACCATCCTGGGCGGGCTACACCTCCACTTT

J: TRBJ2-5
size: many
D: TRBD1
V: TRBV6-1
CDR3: CASHRGLAETQYF
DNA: TGTGCCAGTCACAGGGGTCTTGCAGAGACCCAGTACTTC

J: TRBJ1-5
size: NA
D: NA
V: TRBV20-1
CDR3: CSASQTSNSNQPQHF
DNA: TGCAGTGCTAGTCAAACAAGCAATAGCAATCAGCCCCAGCATTTT

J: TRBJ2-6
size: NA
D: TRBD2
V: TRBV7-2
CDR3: CASSQPSGSGANVLTF
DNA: TGTGCCAGCAGCCAGCCTAGCGGCTCTGGGGCCAACGTCCTGACTTTC

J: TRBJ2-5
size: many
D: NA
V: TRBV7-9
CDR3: CASSSIQVQETQYF
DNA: TGTGCCAGCAGCTCCATACAGGTCCAAGAGACCCAGTACTTC

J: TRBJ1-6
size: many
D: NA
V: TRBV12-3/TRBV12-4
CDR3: CASSGRAGNSPLHF
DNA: TGTGCCAGCAGTGGGCGGGCCGGTAATTCACCCCTCCACTTT

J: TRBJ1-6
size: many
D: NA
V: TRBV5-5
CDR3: CASSFLDSYNSPLHF
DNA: TGTGCCAGCAGCTTCTTGGACAGCTATAATTCACCCCTCCACTTT

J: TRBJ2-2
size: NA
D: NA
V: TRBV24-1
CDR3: CASSPLARNTGELFF
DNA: TGTGCCAGCTCACCACTCGCCAGGAACACCGGGGAGCTGTTTTTT

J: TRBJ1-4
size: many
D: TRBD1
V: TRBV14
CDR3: CASSQVGTGREKLFF
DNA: TGTGCCAGCAGCCAAGTCGGGACAGGGCGTGAAAAACTGTTTTTT

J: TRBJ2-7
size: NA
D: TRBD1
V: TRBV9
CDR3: CASSEGTGGMDEQYF
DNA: TGTGCCAGCAGCGAGGGGACAGGGGGGATGGACGAGCAGTACTTC

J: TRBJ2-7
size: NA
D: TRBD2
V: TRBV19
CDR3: CASSMRGGRFDEQYF
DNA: TGTGCCAGTAGTATGCGGGGCGGGAGGTTCGACGAGCAGTACTTC

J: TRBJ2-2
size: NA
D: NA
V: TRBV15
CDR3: CATSRGAGVVGELFF
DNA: TGTGCCACCAGCAGAGGGGCAGGGGTGGTGGGGGAGCTGTTTTTT

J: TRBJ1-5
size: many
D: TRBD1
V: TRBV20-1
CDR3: CSARALSYKQGRNQPQHF
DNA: TGCAGTGCTAGAGCCTTGTCCTATAAACAGGGGAGGAATCAGCCCCAGCATTTT

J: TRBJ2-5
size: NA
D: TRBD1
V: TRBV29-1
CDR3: CSLGDSLQETQYF
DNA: TGCAGCTTAGGGGACAGTCTCCAAGAGACCCAGTACTTC

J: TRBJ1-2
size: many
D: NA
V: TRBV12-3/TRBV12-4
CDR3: CASSRRTDPDGYTF
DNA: TGTGCCAGCAGCCGTCGGACAGATCCAGATGGCTACACCTTC

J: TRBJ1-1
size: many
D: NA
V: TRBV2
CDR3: CASSEGDANTEAFF
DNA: TGTGCCAGCAGTGAGGGGGACGCTAACACTGAAGCTTTCTTT

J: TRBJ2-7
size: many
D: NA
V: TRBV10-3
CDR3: CAISSSDRLYEQYF
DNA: TGTGCCATCAGTAGCTCGGACAGATTATACGAGCAGTACTTC

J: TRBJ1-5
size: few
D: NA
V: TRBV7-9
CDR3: CASSQDYGYSGGPLGFTNQPQHF
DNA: TGCGCCAGCAGCCAAGATTACGGATACTCTGGAGGTCCTTTGGGGTTCACCAATCAGCCCCAGCATTTT

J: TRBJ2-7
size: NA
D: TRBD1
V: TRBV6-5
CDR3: CASGYSTGGSYEQYF
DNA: TGTGCCAGCGGTTACTCGACAGGGGGCTCCTACGAGCAGTACTTC

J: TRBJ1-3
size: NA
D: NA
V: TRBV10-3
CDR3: CAISDRPSSGNTIYF
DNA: TGTGCCATCAGTGATAGGCCGAGCTCTGGAAACACCATATATTTT

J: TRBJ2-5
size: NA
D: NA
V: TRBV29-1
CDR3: CSVADRETQYF
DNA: TGCAGCGTGGCAGACAGGGAGACCCAGTACTTC